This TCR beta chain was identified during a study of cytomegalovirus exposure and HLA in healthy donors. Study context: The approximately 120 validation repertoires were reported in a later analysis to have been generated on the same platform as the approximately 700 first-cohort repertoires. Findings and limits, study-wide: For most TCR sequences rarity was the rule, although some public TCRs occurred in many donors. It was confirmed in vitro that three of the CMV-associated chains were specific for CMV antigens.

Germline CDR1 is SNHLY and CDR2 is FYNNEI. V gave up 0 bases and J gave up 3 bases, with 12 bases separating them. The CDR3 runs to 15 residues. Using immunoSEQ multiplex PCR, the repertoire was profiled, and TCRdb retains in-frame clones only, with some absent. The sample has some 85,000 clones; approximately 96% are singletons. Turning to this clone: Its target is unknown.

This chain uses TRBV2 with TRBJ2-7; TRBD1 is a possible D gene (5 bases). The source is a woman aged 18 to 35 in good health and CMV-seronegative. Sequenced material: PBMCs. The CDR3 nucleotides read TGTGCCAGCAGTGAAGCCCTGGGGCGTATCTACGAGCAGTACTTC. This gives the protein CASSEALGRIYEQYF.